The clone carrying this T cell receptor beta chain was counted many times. This record belongs to a study of spatial heterogeneity in lung cancer. The CDR3 is made up of 14 amino acids. Between the trimmed V and J ends, which lost 4 bases and 6 bases, there was a span of 16 bases. CDR1 SEHNR and CDR2 FQNEAQ come from the germline V gene (reference sequence). Each TCR cDNA molecule carried a unique molecular identifier. One entry per CDR3 protein, called by TCRdb with MiXCR from the 5' RACE reads. The top ten hold 30% to 35% of the sample, which has 9,000 to 13,000 distinct CDR3 sequences, about 9.4% seen once. Time point indicated: blood at routine non-recurrence follow-up after resection. Sequencing of whole RNA from tumor, nontumor lung or frozen PBMC involved no sorting.

This sequence originates from a female donor with early-stage non-small cell lung cancer. The J gene is TRBJ2-7, the V gene TRBV7-9; TRBD1 is a possible D gene (6 bases). The source material was PBMCs, sampled at follow-up. CDR3 nucleotide sequence: TGTGCCAGCAGCTGGGGGCCAGCACGGGGCGAGCAGTACTTC. Translating it yields CASSWGPARGEQYF.